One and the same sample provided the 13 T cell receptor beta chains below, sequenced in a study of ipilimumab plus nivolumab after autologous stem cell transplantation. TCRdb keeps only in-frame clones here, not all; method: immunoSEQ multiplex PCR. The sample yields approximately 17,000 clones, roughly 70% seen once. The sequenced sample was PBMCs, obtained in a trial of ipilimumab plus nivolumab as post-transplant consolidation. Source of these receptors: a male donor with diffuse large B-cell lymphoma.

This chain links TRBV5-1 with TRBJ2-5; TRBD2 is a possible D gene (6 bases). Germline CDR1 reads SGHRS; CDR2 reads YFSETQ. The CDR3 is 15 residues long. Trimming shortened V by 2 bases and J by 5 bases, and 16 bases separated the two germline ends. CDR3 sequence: CASSLGSGLGETQYF. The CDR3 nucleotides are TGCGCCAGCAGCTTAGGAAGCGGGCTTGGGGAGACCCAGTACTTC.

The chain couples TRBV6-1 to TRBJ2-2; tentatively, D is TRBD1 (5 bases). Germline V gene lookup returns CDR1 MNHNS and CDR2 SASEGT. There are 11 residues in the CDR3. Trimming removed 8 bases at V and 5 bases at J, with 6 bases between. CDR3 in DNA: TGTGCCAGCGCAGGGACCGGGGAGCTGTTTTTT. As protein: CASAGTGELFF.

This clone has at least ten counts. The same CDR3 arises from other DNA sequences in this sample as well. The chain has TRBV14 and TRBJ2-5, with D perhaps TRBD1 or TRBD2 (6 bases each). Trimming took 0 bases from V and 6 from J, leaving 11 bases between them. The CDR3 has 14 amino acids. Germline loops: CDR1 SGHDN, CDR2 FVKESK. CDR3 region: CASSQEEGGKTQYF. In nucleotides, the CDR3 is TGTGCCAGCAGCCAAGAAGAAGGGGGGAAGACCCAGTACTTC.

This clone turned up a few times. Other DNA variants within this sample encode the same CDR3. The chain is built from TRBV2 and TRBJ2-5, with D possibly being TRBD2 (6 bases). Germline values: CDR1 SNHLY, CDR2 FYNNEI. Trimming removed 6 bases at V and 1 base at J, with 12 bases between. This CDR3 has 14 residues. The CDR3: CASRPWGLQETQYF. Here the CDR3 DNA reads TGTGCCAGCAGACCCTGGGGACTCCAAGAGACCCAGTACTTC. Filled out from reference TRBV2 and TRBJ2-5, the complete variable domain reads EPEVTQTPSHQVTQMGQEVILRCVPISNHLYFYWYRQILGQKVEFLVSFYNNEISEKSEIFDDQFSVERPDGSNFTLKIRSTKLEDSAMYFCASRPWGLQETQYFGPGTRLLVL.

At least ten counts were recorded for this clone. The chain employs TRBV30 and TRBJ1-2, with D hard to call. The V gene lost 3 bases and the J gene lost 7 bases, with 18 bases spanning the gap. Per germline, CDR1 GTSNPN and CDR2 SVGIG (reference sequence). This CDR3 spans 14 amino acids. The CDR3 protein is CAWSLPPAGSGYTF. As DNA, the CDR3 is TGTGCCTGGAGCCTCCCTCCTGCTGGAAGTGGCTACACCTTC.

The CDR3 sequence: CASSVLAGASYEQYF. CDR3 sequence (DNA): TGTGCCAGCAGTGTACTAGCGGGGGCCTCCTACGAGCAGTACTTC. The chain couples TRBV2 to TRBJ2-7; TRBD2 aligns across 11 bases. This CDR3 has 15 amino acids. The germline CDR1 and CDR2 sequences are SNHLY and FYNNEI. V was pared by 4 bases and J by 0 bases, with 2 bases of the junction left unmatched.

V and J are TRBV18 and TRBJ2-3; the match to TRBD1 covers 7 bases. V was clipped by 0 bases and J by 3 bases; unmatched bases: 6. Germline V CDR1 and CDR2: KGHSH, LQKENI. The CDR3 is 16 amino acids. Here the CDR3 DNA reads TGTGCCAGCTCACCACCGACACAGGGGTCGACAGATACGCAGTATTTT. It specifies CASSPPTQGSTDTQYF.

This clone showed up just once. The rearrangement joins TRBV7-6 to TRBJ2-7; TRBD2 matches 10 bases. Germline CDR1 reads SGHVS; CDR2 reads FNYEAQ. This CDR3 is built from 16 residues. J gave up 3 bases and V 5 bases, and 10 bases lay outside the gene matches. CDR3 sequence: CASSPESSSGSYEQYF. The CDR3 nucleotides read TGTGCCAGCAGCCCTGAGAGTTCTAGCGGGAGCTACGAGCAGTACTTC.

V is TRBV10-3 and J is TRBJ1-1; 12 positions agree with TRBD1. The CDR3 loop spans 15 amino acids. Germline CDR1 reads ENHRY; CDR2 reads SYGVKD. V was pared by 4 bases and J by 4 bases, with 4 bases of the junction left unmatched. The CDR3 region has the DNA TGTGCCATCAGTGGGGGGACAGGGGGCGTCACTGAAGCTTTCTTT. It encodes CAISGGTGGVTEAFF.

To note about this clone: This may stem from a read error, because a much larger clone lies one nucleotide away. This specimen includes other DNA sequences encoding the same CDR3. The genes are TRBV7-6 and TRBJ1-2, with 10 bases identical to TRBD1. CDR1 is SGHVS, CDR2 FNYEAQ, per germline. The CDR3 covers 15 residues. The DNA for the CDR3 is TGTGCCAGCAGCCCGGGGACAGGGGATCACTATGGCTATACCTTC. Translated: CASSPGTGDHYGYTF.

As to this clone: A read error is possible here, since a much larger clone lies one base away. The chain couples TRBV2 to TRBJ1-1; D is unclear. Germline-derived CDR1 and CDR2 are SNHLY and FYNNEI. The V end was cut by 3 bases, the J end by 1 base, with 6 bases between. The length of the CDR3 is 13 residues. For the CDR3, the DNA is TGTGCCAGCAGTGAGGCCGAGAACACTGAAGCTTTCTTT. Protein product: CASSEAENTEAFF.

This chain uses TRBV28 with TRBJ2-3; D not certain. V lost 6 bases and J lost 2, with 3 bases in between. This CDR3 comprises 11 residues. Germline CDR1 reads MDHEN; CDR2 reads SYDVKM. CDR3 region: CASRSTDTQYF. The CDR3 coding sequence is TGTGCCAGCAGGTCCACAGATACGCAGTATTTT.

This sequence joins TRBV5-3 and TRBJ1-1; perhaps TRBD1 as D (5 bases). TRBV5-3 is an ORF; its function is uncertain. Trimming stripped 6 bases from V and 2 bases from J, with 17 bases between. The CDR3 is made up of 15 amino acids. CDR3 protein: CARNTSGTDNTEAFF. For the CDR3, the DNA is TGTGCCAGAAACACCTCCGGGACGGACAACACTGAAGCTTTCTTT.